The rows below give T cell receptor beta chains drawn from one sample of a study of T cells after yellow fever vaccination. TCRdb reprocessed the 5' RACE reads via MiXCR and lists one record per CDR3 protein. This repertoire shows a few hundred thousand distinct CDR3 sequences, 6.5% to 8.5% found once; its top ten account for 15% to 20%. The specimen was PBMCs, collected about 49 days after the first yellow fever vaccination. These receptors all come from a man between 18 and 29 years old who received the YFV17D yellow fever vaccine. Each CDR3 is given with its conserved first and last residue. Fields, in order: J gene, clone size, V gene, D gene, CDR3 DNA, CDR3 protein. A D gene is named only where the DNA matches it firmly. A clone size is listed for some rows: how often the clone was seen (once, few, many), or a class if it is expanded.

>TRBJ1-1|few|TRBV5-1|.
TGCGCCAGCAGGCCCGCAGAGAACACTGAAGCTTTCTTT
CASRPAENTEAFF
>TRBJ2-5|.|TRBV7-9|.
TGTGCCAGCAGCTCCCCAATTCGTGGGGGGTCCGGGGAGACCCAGTACTTC
CASSSPIRGGSGETQYF
>TRBJ2-7|.|TRBV6-1|.
TGTGCCAGCAGTGGAGAAAGGGTAGAGGTCGAGCAGTACTTC
CASSGERVEVEQYF
>TRBJ2-3|.|TRBV29-1|.
TGCAGCGTTGAAGAGGGAAGGGGGACGACAGATACGCAGTATTTT
CSVEEGRGTTDTQYF
>TRBJ2-6|few|TRBV19|TRBD1
TGTGCCAGCGGACAGGTGCGCTCTGGGGCCAACGTCCTGACTTTC
CASGQVRSGANVLTF
>TRBJ2-5|.|TRBV10-2|TRBD1
TGCGCCAGCAGTGTAAGGACAGGGCGGGAGACCCAGTACTTC
CASSVRTGRETQYF
>TRBJ1-2|few|TRBV6-1|.
TGTGCCAGCAGTGTTTCTGAGTATGGCTACACCTTC
CASSVSEYGYTF
>TRBJ2-7|.|TRBV20-1|.
TGCAGTGCCACCACCCGCGGACGGTTGCCGTACTTC
CSATTRGRLPYF
>TRBJ2-6|.|TRBV6-5|.
TGTGCCAGCAGTTACAGGGGAGGGGGCGCTCCCGGGGCCAACGTCCTGACTTTC
CASSYRGGGAPGANVLTF
>TRBJ2-1|.|TRBV7-9|TRBD2
TGTGCCAGCAGCTTCCAGCGGGGGGACTACAATGAGCAGTTCTTC
CASSFQRGDYNEQFF
>TRBJ2-1|.|TRBV4-1|TRBD1
TGCGCCAGCAGCCATTGGACAGGGGACCCCTACAATGAGCAGTTCTTC
CASSHWTGDPYNEQFF
>TRBJ2-7|.|TRBV6-5|.
TGTGCCAGCAGGGCGAGTTCCTACGAGCAGTACTTC
CASRASSYEQYF
>TRBJ2-5|.|TRBV29-1|.
TGCAGCGGGCTGGTGTACCAAGAGACCCAGTACTTC
CSGLVYQETQYF
>TRBJ1-5|few|TRBV7-8|.
TGTGCCAGCCACAACGGGAGGGCGGGAAGCAATCAGCCCCAGCATTTT
CASHNGRAGSNQPQHF
>TRBJ1-5|.|TRBV7-2|.
TGTGCCAGCAGCTTAGAAGCCCCAGGGAGGAATCAGCCCCAGCATTTT
CASSLEAPGRNQPQHF
>TRBJ2-5|.|TRBV10-3|TRBD2
TGTGCCACTGCGGGACTAGCGGGGGGGGCGGAGACCCAGTACTTC
CATAGLAGGAETQYF
>TRBJ2-5|few|TRBV12-3/TRBV12-4|.
TGTGCCAGCAGTTTAGGGAAGTCCGTCCAGGGGACCCAGTACTTC
CASSLGKSVQGTQYF
>TRBJ2-1|few|TRBV5-4|.
TGTGCCAGCAGCTTGAGAACGGACTACAATGAGCAGTTCTTC
CASSLRTDYNEQFF
>TRBJ2-5|few|TRBV29-1|TRBD1
TGCAGCGGCCGGGACAGGGCGTCAGAGACCCAGTACTTC
CSGRDRASETQYF
>TRBJ1-6|.|TRBV12-3/TRBV12-4|TRBD1
TGTGCCAGCAGCTTGGCAGGGGGTAATTCACCCCTCCACTTT
CASSLAGGNSPLHF
>TRBJ2-5|few|TRBV4-3|.
TGCGCCAGCAGCCAAGATTGGACCCGAGGAGAGACCCAGTACTTC
CASSQDWTRGETQYF
>TRBJ1-1|few|TRBV4-1|TRBD1
TGCGCCAGCAGCCAAGATCCCGGGACAGTGAACACTGAAGCTTTCTTT
CASSQDPGTVNTEAFF
>TRBJ1-1|.|TRBV5-5|.
TGTGCCAGCAGCGGGGGGACTCCCTGGGGCACTGAAGCTTTCTTT
CASSGGTPWGTEAFF
>TRBJ2-5|many|TRBV5-1|.
TGCGCCAGCAGCCTTTCCGGGGTAGGGGAGACCCAGTACTTC
CASSLSGVGETQYF
>TRBJ1-1|.|TRBV7-2|.
TGTGCCAGCTCAGTGGGGGCGAACACTGAAGCTTTCTTT
CASSVGANTEAFF
>TRBJ1-4|many|TRBV4-2|.
TGTGCCAGCAGCCAAGATCCGGGACTGTTTAATGAAAAACTGTTTTTT
CASSQDPGLFNEKLFF
>TRBJ1-6|few|TRBV2|.
TGTGCCAGCAGTGGTTGGGGGTCGACGGATTCACCCCTCCACTTT
CASSGWGSTDSPLHF
>TRBJ2-1|.|TRBV12-3/TRBV12-4|.
TGTGCCAGCAACCGGCGGCGCGTGGGAGACAATGAGCAGTTCTTC
CASNRRRVGDNEQFF
>TRBJ2-2|.|TRBV7-8|TRBD2
TGTGCCAGCGCCTTATTTGCGGGGGTGGCCGGGGAGCTGTTTTTT
CASALFAGVAGELFF
>TRBJ2-7|.|TRBV20-1|.
TGCAGTGCTAGAGGGTCCCCGAGGTTCTACGAGCAGTACTTC
CSARGSPRFYEQYF
>TRBJ2-3|.|TRBV5-6|.
TGTGCCAGCAGCTTGAGGGCGGGCCGGTTTATCGGTACGCAGTATTTT
CASSLRAGRFIGTQYF
>TRBJ2-7|few|TRBV9|TRBD2
TGTGCCAGCAGCGAGCGGGGCCTCTCCTACGAGCAGTACTTC
CASSERGLSYEQYF